This T cell receptor (beta chain) comes out of a study of cytomegalovirus exposure and HLA in healthy donors. Overall study results and limits: In a later analysis, HLA-associated TCR beta chains were more clonally expanded than equally common others.

Germline CDR1 GTSNPN, CDR2 SVGIG (reference sequence). The V and J ends lost 3 bases and 10 bases, in that order; junction bases with no gene match: 9. CDR3 length equals 13 residues. 13 Jbeta primers and 60 Vbeta primers were used for the PCR. Here immunoSEQ multiplex PCR was the method, and the copy in TCRdb shows in-frame clones only, minus some. Of around 67,000 clones in the sample, approximately 74% are singletons; the top ten hold 22%. Note on this clone: Antigen unknown.

The sequence came from a young woman in good health and CMV-seropositive. Sequencing input: PBMCs. The genes are TRBV30 and TRBJ2-1; 7 bases agree with TRBD2. DNA for the CDR3: TGTGCCTGGAGGCTCCCGGGACTACCGGAGCAGTTCTTC. Residues: CAWRLPGLPEQFF.